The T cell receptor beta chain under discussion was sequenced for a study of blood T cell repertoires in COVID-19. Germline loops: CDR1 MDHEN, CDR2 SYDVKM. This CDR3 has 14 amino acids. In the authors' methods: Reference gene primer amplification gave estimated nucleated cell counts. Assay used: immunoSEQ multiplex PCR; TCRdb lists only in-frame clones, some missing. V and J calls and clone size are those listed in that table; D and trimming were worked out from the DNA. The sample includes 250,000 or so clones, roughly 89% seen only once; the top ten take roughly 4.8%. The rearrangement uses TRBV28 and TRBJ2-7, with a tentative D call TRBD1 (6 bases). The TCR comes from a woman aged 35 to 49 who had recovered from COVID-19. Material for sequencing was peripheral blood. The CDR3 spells CVAIGQQLPYEQYF. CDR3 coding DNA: TGTGTGGCAATTGGACAGCAGTTACCGTACGAGCAGTACTTC.